The 32 T cell receptor beta chains in this list originate from one sample, sequenced in a study of early T cells in non-severe SARS-CoV-2 infection. TCRdb used MiXCR to reprocess the 5' RACE reads, holding one entry per CDR3 protein. The profile shows around 61,000 distinct CDR3 sequences, 10% to 15% of them singletons. Input material: whole blood. These receptors were taken from an adult who was a healthcare worker with PCR-confirmed SARS-CoV-2 infection or an uninfected control (not recorded which).

This clonotype was seen many times. DNA for the CDR3: TGCGCCAGCAGCTTGGCCGGAGGGGATGGCAAAAACATTCAGTACTTC. It encodes CASSLAGGDGKNIQYF. The rearrangement uses TRBV5-1 and TRBJ2-4; D might be TRBD2 (6 bases). Germline CDR1 and CDR2: SGHRS and YFSETQ. Trimming removed 0 bases at V and 3 bases at J, with 13 bases between. CDR3 length: 16 amino acids.

This clonotype was detected a few times. This chain connects TRBV6-2 or TRBV6-3 to TRBJ2-1; 13 positions agree with TRBD2. The CDR3 is 16 residues long. The V gene's germline CDR1 is MNHEY and CDR2 SVGEGT. V lost 3 bases and J lost 6; bases outside the gene matches: 5. CDR3 coding DNA: TGTGCCAGCAGTTATATCGGACTAGCGGGGGTCAATGAGCAGTTCTTC. Encoded protein: CASSYIGLAGVNEQFF.

This clonotype was recorded a few times. V is TRBV6-6 and J is TRBJ2-7; D is uncertain. Per germline, CDR1 MNHNY and CDR2 SVGAGI (reference sequence). CDR3 length equals 11 residues. Trimming removed 6 bases at V and 4 bases at J, with 7 bases between. The CDR3 loop reads CASSPKYEQYF. The CDR3 nucleotides read TGTGCCAGCAGCCCTAAGTACGAGCAGTACTTC.

The V and J genes are TRBV3-1 and TRBJ2-7; the D gene is possibly TRBD2 (6 bases). V was pared by 0 bases and J by 0 bases, with 15 bases between. The CDR3 totals 17 residues. Germline V CDR1 and CDR2: LGHDT, YNNKEL (reference sequence). The CDR3 DNA sequence: TGTGCCAGCAGCCAAGATCCGCCGGAGGGCTTCTCCTACGAGCAGTACTTC. This translates into CASSQDPPEGFSYEQYF.

V gene TRBV11-2 combines with J gene TRBJ2-1; tentative D call: TRBD1 (5 bases). The V and J ends lost 0 bases and 6 bases respectively, with 12 bases between them. Per the germline V gene, CDR1 is SGHAT and CDR2 is FQNNGV. This CDR3 spans 15 amino acids. The CDR3 DNA follows: TGTGCCAGCAGCTTAGATCAGGGCTGGGGCAATGAGCAGTTCTTC. Translated: CASSLDQGWGNEQFF.

This clonotype was seen many times. This rearrangement joins TRBV5-1 to TRBJ2-1; D may be TRBD1 (6 bases). V dropped 0 bases and J dropped 4 bases, with 11 bases sitting between them. Germline V gene lookup returns CDR1 SGHRS and CDR2 YFSETQ. The CDR3 spans 15 residues. The CDR3 nucleotides are TGCGCCAGCAGCTTGGACAGGGAGACTTACAATGAGCAGTTCTTC. Translating gives CASSLDRETYNEQFF.

This clonotype has a count of ten or more. The chain employs TRBV18 and TRBJ1-1, with D possibly being TRBD1 (6 bases). The germline V gene has CDR1 KGHSH and CDR2 LQKENI. Between the trimmed V and J ends, which lost 3 bases and 4 bases, there was a span of 9 bases. The length of the CDR3 is 13 residues. The CDR3 here is CASSPRGGTEAFF. CDR3 DNA: TGTGCCAGCTCACCCAGGGGAGGCACTGAAGCTTTCTTT.

The rearrangement uses TRBV6-6 and TRBJ1-2, with TRBD1 identical over 7 bases. Germline CDR1 is MNHNY and CDR2 is SVGAGI (reference sequence). CDR3 length: 14 residues. V gave up 6 bases and J gave up 0 bases; unmatched junction bases: 4. For the CDR3, the DNA is TGTGCCAGCAGCCTTGGACAGGCTAACTATGGCTACACCTTC. It is translated as CASSLGQANYGYTF.

V is TRBV9 and J is TRBJ1-1, with a weak D call TRBD1 (5 bases). The germline V gene has CDR1 SGDLS and CDR2 YYNGEE. This CDR3 is built from 14 residues. The V end lost 7 bases, the J end lost 1 base, and 14 bases lay between the germline ends. The CDR3 DNA reads TGTGCCAGCTGCAGGGACGTTGGGAACACTGAAGCTTTCTTT. Protein: CASCRDVGNTEAFF.

This clonotype showed up just a few times. The J gene is TRBJ2-7, the V gene TRBV2, with 7 bases aligning to TRBD2. Germline trimming cut 5 bases from V and 5 bases from J; bases unmatched to any gene: 9. CDR1 SNHLY and CDR2 FYNNEI come from the germline V gene. The CDR3 runs 14 residues. The chain's CDR3 is CASSRLADPNEQYF. In DNA form, the CDR3 reads TGTGCCAGCAGTCGACTAGCTGATCCGAACGAGCAGTACTTC.

CDR3 in DNA: TGCGCCAGCAGCTCTCAGGGAACTAATGAAAAACTGTTTTTT. This codes for CASSSQGTNEKLFF. The V call is TRBV5-1, the J call TRBJ1-4; a possible D gene is TRBD1 (5 bases). Germline V gene sequence: CDR1 SGHRS, CDR2 YFSETQ. Trimming took off 3 bases at V and 1 base at J, with 7 bases between the two ends. This CDR3 comprises 14 residues.

This clonotype was seen at least ten times. The chain is built from TRBV29-1 and TRBJ1-5; D gene uncertain. The germline V and J ends were trimmed by 0 bases and 3 bases, with 6 bases remaining between them. Germline lookup yields CDR1 SQVTM and CDR2 ANQGSEA. The CDR3 length is 13 residues. CDR3 bases: TGCAGCGTTGAAGAACACCTCAATCAGCCCCAGCATTTT. Translation gives CSVEEHLNQPQHF.

About this clonotype: This may be a read error, as it is one base from a much larger clone. The V call is TRBV12-3 or TRBV12-4, the J call TRBJ1-1; no reliable D call. This CDR3 region has 15 residues. In DNA form, the CDR3 reads TGTGGCAGCAGTCCTATGGTCCTGGGAGGCACTGAAGCTTTCTTT. It codes for CGSSPMVLGGTEAFF.

The rearrangement links TRBV29-1 to TRBJ2-5, with 8 bases that match TRBD2. CDR1 SQVTM and CDR2 ANQGSEA come from the germline V gene. The CDR3 runs 16 residues. V gave up 3 bases and J gave up 2 bases; unmatched junction bases: 11. CDR3 sequence reads: CSVDSPGLGRQETQYF. CDR3 sequence (DNA): TGCAGCGTTGATAGCCCGGGACTAGGACGTCAAGAGACCCAGTACTTC.

There are a few counts of this clonotype. J is TRBJ2-7 and V is TRBV19; D is perhaps TRBD1 (6 bases). V was clipped by 6 bases and J by 0 bases, with 15 bases between them. The CDR3 has 15 amino acids. Germline CDR1 reads LNHDA; CDR2 reads SQIVND (reference sequence). The CDR3 region has the DNA TGTGCCAGTAGCTATGGACAGCCCCTCTCCTACGAGCAGTACTTC. It yields the protein CASSYGQPLSYEQYF.

The V gene is TRBV6-6, the J gene TRBJ1-5, with D unclear. Deletions cut 7 bases from V and 0 bases from J, with 7 bases between. CDR1 and CDR2 from the germline V gene are MNHNY and SVGAGI (reference sequence). This CDR3 has 13 amino acids. This chain's CDR3 is CASIKDSNQPQHF. The DNA for the CDR3 is TGTGCCAGCATTAAAGATAGCAATCAGCCCCAGCATTTT.

This clonotype was counted many times. This chain links TRBV6-1 with TRBJ1-5; no reliable D call. CDR1 is MNHNS and CDR2 is SASEGT in the germline V gene. The CDR3 has 13 amino acids. Trimming cost V 3 bases and J 5 bases, with 8 bases left between them. Written as DNA, the CDR3 is TGTGCCAGCAGTGAGGGTGTTCATCAGCCCCAGCATTTT. Residues: CASSEGVHQPQHF.

The sample holds many counts of this clonotype. The chain joins TRBV7-9 to TRBJ2-5; no firm D call. This CDR3 is 13 amino acids long. Germline V gives CDR1 SEHNR, CDR2 FQNEAQ (reference sequence). Trimming pared 7 bases from V and 1 base from J, leaving 10 bases between. The CDR3 region is CASTWYAQETQYF. CDR3 in DNA: TGTGCCAGCACCTGGTACGCCCAAGAGACCCAGTACTTC.

This clonotype was counted between two and nine times. The gene calls are TRBV4-1 and TRBJ1-4, with 8 bases lining up with TRBD1. J gave up 7 bases and V 0 bases, and 4 bases lay outside the gene matches. The germline V gene has CDR1 MGHRA and CDR2 YSYEKL. This CDR3 comprises 15 residues. The CDR3 DNA sequence: TGCGCCAGCAGCCAAGATATTGGACAGGGTGAAAAACTGTTTTTT. Translation: CASSQDIGQGEKLFF.

This clonotype was detected a few times. The genes are TRBV12-3 or TRBV12-4 and TRBJ1-4, with D possibly matching TRBD1 (5 bases). The CDR3 sequence is 14 residues long. Trimming removed 0 bases from V and 8 bases from J, with 10 bases in between. The CDR3 reads CASSLAGLGEKLFF. The CDR3 DNA reads TGTGCCAGCAGTTTAGCGGGACTAGGCGAAAAACTGTTTTTT.

This clonotype was detected only a few times. This chain joins TRBV7-6 and TRBJ2-5, with 9 nucleotides matching TRBD1. The CDR3 totals 15 residues. The J segment lost 5 bases and the V segment lost 5 bases, leaving 9 bases of the junction unmatched. Germline V lookup: CDR1 SGHVS, CDR2 FNYEAQ. DNA of the CDR3: TGTGCCAGCAGCCCCGGGACAGGGATTGTTGAGACCCAGTACTTC. This encodes CASSPGTGIVETQYF.

This clonotype has only one observation. The chain combines TRBV15 with TRBJ2-5; D is possibly TRBD2 (7 bases). V lost 0 bases, J lost 5 bases, and 13 bases lay in between. This CDR3 is built from 15 residues. Germline V gives CDR1 LNHNV, CDR2 YYDKDF (reference sequence). CDR3 DNA sequence: TGTGCCACCAGCAGAGATGCGGGGGCGCGGGAGACCCAGTACTTC. This codes for CATSRDAGARETQYF.

This clonotype was found many times. The rearrangement links TRBV7-6 to TRBJ2-7, with 9 bases aligning to TRBD1. The CDR3 length is 15 residues. Germline V CDR1 and CDR2: SGHVS, FNYEAQ. The V gene end was trimmed by 1 base and the J gene end by 3 bases; junction bases not matched to a gene: 4. The CDR3 DNA is TGTGCCAGCAGCTTAGACAGGGGGCTTGTCTACGAGCAGTACTTC. The encoded protein is CASSLDRGLVYEQYF.

The chain carries TRBV7-2 and TRBJ2-7; D is possibly TRBD1 (8 bases). V shed 3 bases and J shed 2 bases, with 17 bases lying between them. The CDR3 is made up of 16 amino acids. CDR1 and CDR2 from the germline V gene are SGHTA and FQGNSA. CDR3 residues: CASSLWGGQVAYEQYF. CDR3 coding DNA: TGTGCCAGCAGCTTGTGGGGGGGACAGGTAGCCTACGAGCAGTACTTC. Full variable domain (rest looked up from reference TRBV7-2 and TRBJ2-7): GAGVSQSPSNKVTEKGKDVELRCDPISGHTALYWYRQSLGQGLEFLIYFQGNSAPDKSGLPSDRFSAERTGGSVSTLTIQRTQQEDSAVYLCASSLWGGQVAYEQYFGPGTRLTVT.

V usage is TRBV5-1 and J usage is TRBJ1-5; 8 bases are a match to TRBD1. The V gene end was trimmed by 4 bases and the J gene end by 11 bases; junction bases not matched to a gene: 11. The CDR3 has 14 residues. The V gene's germline CDR1 is SGHRS and CDR2 YFSETQ. CDR3 sequence: CASSPGQGHEAQHF. Written as DNA, the CDR3 is TGCGCCAGCAGCCCCGGACAGGGCCATGAGGCCCAGCATTTT.

This rearrangement joins TRBV2 to TRBJ2-1; perhaps TRBD2 as D (6 bases). The V end was cut by 6 bases, the J end by 8 bases, with 11 bases between. The germline gives CDR1 SNHLY, CDR2 FYNNEI. This CDR3 contains 12 residues. For the CDR3, the DNA is TGTGCCAGCAGGGCCCCTAGCGATGAGCAGTTCTTC. It codes for CASRAPSDEQFF.

This clonotype was picked up a small number of times. The rearrangement uses TRBV29-1 and TRBJ2-1, with 7 nucleotides matching TRBD1. The CDR3 is made up of 16 amino acids. Per the germline V gene, CDR1 is SQVTM and CDR2 is ANQGSEA. Trimming at V came to 5 bases and at J to 4 bases, leaving 14 bases not matched to a gene. The CDR3 sequence: CSVRLPGTALYNEQFF. CDR3 DNA sequence: TGCAGCGTTCGACTCCCCGGGACAGCACTGTACAATGAGCAGTTCTTC.

This clonotype occurred many times. The V and J genes are TRBV11-2 and TRBJ1-3; D not certain. Germline V gene lookup returns CDR1 SGHAT and CDR2 FQNNGV. V lost 1 base and J 4 bases, leaving 5 bases between the germline ends. This CDR3 contains 13 residues. The CDR3 here is CASSLARGNTIYF. The CDR3 DNA sequence: TGTGCCAGCAGCTTAGCCCGGGGAAACACCATATATTTT.

This clonotype has a handful of counts. The rearrangement links TRBV7-9 to TRBJ2-2; possible D gene TRBD1, 7 bases. The CDR3 spans 18 residues. Germline V lookup: CDR1 SEHNR, CDR2 FQNEAQ (reference sequence). The V end was cut by 2 bases, the J end by 2 bases, with 18 bases between. Here the CDR3 reads CASSLQEQGGANTGELFF. The CDR3 DNA is TGTGCCAGCAGCTTACAGGAGCAGGGGGGAGCCAACACCGGGGAGCTGTTTTTT.

This clonotype was seen a few times. CDR3 bases: TGTGCCAGCAGCCCCAACCCCAGCGGGGGGCAGTTCTTC. Protein product: CASSPNPSGGQFF. The chain uses TRBV7-8 and TRBJ2-1, with TRBD2 matching over 8 bases. The V gene's germline CDR1 is SGHVS and CDR2 FQNEAQ. The CDR3 runs to 13 residues. V lost 5 bases, J lost 12 bases, and 9 bases stayed unmatched. The variable domain in full, with the rest retrieved from reference TRBV7-8 and TRBJ2-1, is GAGVSQSPRYKVAKRGQDVALRCDPISGHVSLFWYQQALGQGPEFLTYFQNEAQLDKSGLPSDRFFAERPEGSVSTLKIQRTQQEDSAVYLCASSPNPSGGQFFGPGTRLTVL.

This clonotype was counted ten times or more. The rearrangement joins TRBV11-2 to TRBJ2-7; 8 nucleotides agree with TRBD1. The trim removed 4 bases at V and 1 base at J, leaving 3 bases unmatched. The CDR3 is 14 residues long. The germline gives CDR1 SGHAT, CDR2 FQNNGV. DNA for the CDR3: TGTGCCAGCAGCTCGACAGGGGCTTCCTACGAGCAGTACTTC. Protein sequence: CASSSTGASYEQYF. Together with reference TRBV11-2 and TRBJ2-7, the CDR3 gives the full variable domain: EAGVAQSPRYKIIEKRQSVAFWCNPISGHATLYWYQQILGQGPKLLIQFQNNGVVDDSQLPKDRFSAERLKGVDSTLKIQPAKLEDSAVYLCASSSTGASYEQYFGPGTRLTVT.

This clonotype was counted at least ten times. The J gene is TRBJ2-1, the V gene TRBV27, with 8 nucleotides matching TRBD2. V trimming: 5 bases; J trimming: 4 bases; junction bases outside the gene matches: 13. CDR3 length equals 17 residues. In germline, CDR1 is MNHEY, CDR2 SMNVEV (reference sequence). CDR3 residues: CASSPRLAPWGYNEQFF. CDR3 nucleotide sequence: TGTGCCAGCAGTCCAAGACTAGCGCCGTGGGGGTACAATGAGCAGTTCTTC.